These 6 T cell receptor beta chains came from one sample sequenced in a study of OX40 agonist ivuxolimab in advanced cancers. The table came from immunoSEQ multiplex PCR; TCRdb's copy has only in-frame clones and leaves some out. The sample carries more than 9,500 clones, approximately 70% recorded once. This specimen consisted of CD4+ or CD8+ T cells sorted from blood, obtained in a trial of the OX40 agonist ivuxolimab. These receptors all stem from an adult with an advanced solid tumor such as melanoma, head and neck, liver or kidney cancer.

This chain joins TRBV7-9 and TRBJ2-1; TRBD2 matches at 7 bases. Germline V gene data show CDR1 as SEHNR and CDR2 as FQNEAQ (reference sequence). V shed 5 bases, J shed 5 bases, and the junction held 15 bases outside the gene matches. The CDR3 totals 17 residues. The CDR3 loop reads CASSRMEGGRGNNEQFF. In DNA form, the CDR3 reads TGTGCCAGCAGCCGTATGGAGGGCGGGAGAGGCAACAATGAGCAGTTCTTC.

The rearrangement links TRBV2 to TRBJ2-5; 7 nucleotides line up with TRBD2. This CDR3 is 14 amino acids long. The germline gives CDR1 SNHLY, CDR2 FYNNEI. Trimming took 3 bases from V and 4 from J; bases not matched to a gene: 5. For the CDR3, the DNA is TGTGCCAGCAGTGACTTGGGAGGGGCAGAGACCCAGTACTTC. This codes for CASSDLGGAETQYF.

This clone was seen only a few times. The V call is TRBV6-5, the J call TRBJ1-1; no clear D gene. The CDR3 has 13 residues. V dropped 2 bases and J dropped 4 bases, with 8 bases sitting between them. The germline V gene encodes CDR1 MNHEY and CDR2 SVGAGI. The CDR3 nucleotides are TGTGCCAGCAGTTACAATGAGGGCACTGAAGCTTTCTTT. Its translation is CASSYNEGTEAFF.

The chain employs TRBV29-1 and TRBJ2-7; D gene unclear. V shed 6 bases and J shed 4 bases, with 10 bases lying between them. Looked up from germline, CDR1 is SQVTM and CDR2 is ANQGSEA. This CDR3 spans 11 amino acids. This chain's CDR3 is CSVFLGYEQYF. The CDR3 DNA follows: TGCAGCGTCTTCTTGGGGTACGAGCAGTACTTC.

Regarding this clone: Other DNA sequences in this sample translate to the same CDR3. The chain recombines TRBV29-1 with TRBJ2-7; 7 bases fit TRBD1. J lost 4 bases, V lost 3 bases, and 0 bases had no gene match. The CDR3 sequence is 11 residues long. Germline CDR1 SQVTM, CDR2 ANQGSEA. The CDR3 protein is CSVDRGYEQYF. The CDR3 bases are TGCAGCGTTGACAGGGGGTACGAGCAGTACTTC.

This clone was recorded a few times. The CDR3, as DNA: TGTGCCAGCAGCCCCCACTCGGGTACAATATATGGCTACACCTTC. Amino acid sequence: CASSPHSGTIYGYTF. This chain uses TRBV7-2 with TRBJ1-2; D is unresolved. The V end lost 5 bases, the J end lost 5 bases, and 18 bases lay between the germline ends. This CDR3 is built from 15 residues. CDR1 is SGHTA, CDR2 FQGNSA, per germline.